This T cell receptor beta chain was sequenced for a study of radiation and T cells in renal cell carcinoma (dated by TCRdb to about 2020). Regarding the complete study: A total of some 51 samples underwent TCR beta sequencing, made up of some 26 tumors and some 27 peripheral blood samples. The last blood draw happened 4 weeks after radiation, timed to coincide with nephrectomy. Across all 50 or so samples, under 5 million unique CDR3 nucleotide sequences, encoding about 3,000,000 unique CDR3 amino acid sequences, were identified.

As to this clone: No antigen is known for it. Base qualities are not recorded, but no much larger clone differs from it by a single base.

Per the publication, the time point label means: blood 4 weeks post-SBRT, at nephrectomy. The treatment or condition label here, explained by the study, means: 15 Gy SBRT to primary tumor, nephrectomy 4 weeks later. The samples were drawn from a clinical trial, where primary renal cell carcinomas were treated with 15 Gy of stereotactic body radiation therapy and then removed by nephrectomy 4 weeks afterward. To track tumor-enriched clonotypes, serial peripheral blood was sampled from radiation-treated patients at baseline and at 2 weeks and 4 weeks after SBRT. Renal cell carcinoma with clear cell pathology was present in all patients. Genomic DNA for TCR sequencing was prepared using the QIAamp DNA Blood Mini Kit (Qiagen). The analyses included only samples that passed all quality control checks. TCR beta libraries were generated from genomic DNA with the immunoSEQ kit, following the manufacturer's recommendations. For library preparation, a first multiplex PCR was performed with proprietary primers, followed by a second PCR in which unique barcodes were added, and bead cleanups were performed after each round. Each sample batch included a kit-provided positive control reaction and a negative control reaction. The final libraries were assessed on an Agilent 4200 TapeStation D1000 ScreenTape, pooled by volume, and quantified by qPCR. Sequencing was performed on an Illumina NextSeq500 with a MidOutput 150-cycle cartridge, and 156 Read1 and 15 Index1 cycles were run with kit custom primers. The pooled library was loaded at 1.0 pM, and around 20% PhiX control was spiked in. As for the authors' bioinformatics: The vendor-processed data were analyzed in R, and a clonotype was defined as all T cells that share the same CDR3 nucleotide sequence. For clone abundance analyses, frequencies were normalized to the 10,000 most abundant clones per sample. Public T cell clones, which averaged fewer than five per sample, were removed prior to analysis. Tumor-enriched clonotypes and baseline blood-enriched clonotypes were defined as those with an abundance difference of at least 32-fold between compartments. Clonotypes expanded or contracted between blood time points were identified with a beta-binomial differential abundance model. Tumor-blood repertoire similarity was measured with the Baroni-Urbani and Buser coefficient, and groups were compared using two-tailed Wilcoxon tests in R. TCRdb obtained this table from immuneACCESS and retained in-frame rearrangements with V and J assigned. These tables miss some clones; where compared with another copy, unresolved V genes account for less than half of the shortfall, and the remainder is unexplained. The V and J calls and clone size were taken over from that table, and D and trimming were inferred from the DNA. Recorded for this sample are tens of thousands of clones; around four fifths of them occurred a single time. Of the sample, around 9.1% falls within the top ten clones.

The CDR3 holds 18 amino acids from the cysteine to the phenylalanine. Left in the record is the CDR3 DNA by itself, 54 bases read in frame from the first base. CDR1 and CDR2 are drawn from the germline V gene: KGHSH, LQKENI. V was cut back by 0 bases and J by 2 bases, leaving a gap of 17 bases between them. Findings and caveats that apply to the study as a whole: Effects of radiation dose or scheduling on the TCR repertoire could not be addressed with the single-armed trial design. Changes in the blood repertoire were not tracked past 4 weeks after treatment. In blood, the top tumor clonotypes increased from baseline to 2 weeks after radiation and then shrank by 4 weeks, which suggests a temporary expansion of tumor-resident clones. Because no pretreatment tumor biopsies were available, whether clonotypes were present in the tumor at baseline could not be determined.

The rearranged chain carries TRBV18 and TRBJ1-3; TRBD1 could be the D gene, as 6 bases match. The TCR sequence derives from a man aged 50 to 60 with renal cell carcinoma. This specimen consisted of blood, obtained from a patient whose treatment included radiotherapy and nephrectomy. The DNA sequence is TGTGCCAGCTCACCACCGGGACTACAGGGAGGACCTGGAAACACCATATATTTT. Translation gives CASSPPGLQGGPGNTIYF.